The entry below describes one T cell receptor (beta chain). The antigen is unknown. Per the germline V gene, CDR1 is SGHVS and CDR2 is FQNEAQ. This CDR3 is 13 amino acids long. V gave up 1 base and J gave up 1 base, with 4 bases separating them. This specimen belongs to a study of vaccination effects on CD4 cells after COVID-19. Within the ViraFEST assay, antigen-specific CD4+ T cells underwent expansion with viral peptide pools prior to sequencing. Isolating CD4+ T cells followed less than 12 days of culture. Infection dated between March and December 2020, before the Alpha, Beta and Delta variants reached the United States. Using immunoSEQ multiplex PCR, the repertoire was profiled, and TCRdb retains in-frame clones only, with some absent. The table records more than 20,000 clones, approximately 80% of them present only once.

The J gene is TRBJ1-1, the V gene TRBV7-8; D is ambiguous. This receptor was taken from a human donor who had a prior SARS-CoV-2 infection. Sequencing used CD4+ T cells from PBMCs cultured with HCoV-NL63 spike peptides, obtained before COVID-19 vaccination. The CDR3: CASSLVGNTEAFF. CDR3 bases: TGTGCCAGCAGCTTAGTGGGGAACACTGAAGCTTTCTTT.